The 19 T cell receptor beta chains below all came from one sample that was sequenced in a study of shared clonotypes between healthy human individuals. Sequenced by immunoSEQ multiplex PCR; TCRdb stores in-frame clones only, minus some. The profile covers about 1.4 million clones, with 95% to 97% appearing a single time and roughly 1.1% taken by the ten largest. The specimen sequenced was naive CD4+ T cells sorted from blood. Subset given: CD45RA+ positively selected. All receptors come from a man younger than 45 in good health.

DNA of the CDR3: TGTGCCAGCAGGTACCTCGGTGAGGGGCAGGAGACCCAGTACTTC. Translated, it gives CASRYLGEGQETQYF. The chain combines TRBV6-5 with TRBJ2-5; the D call may be TRBD1 or TRBD2 (5 bases each). The CDR3 spans 15 residues. V was pared by 6 bases and J by 5 bases, with 19 bases between. CDR1 and CDR2 (germline): MNHEY, SVGAGI.

The chain couples TRBV2 to TRBJ2-5, with 7 bases aligning to TRBD1. Unmatched junction bases numbered 5, after V lost 5 bases and J lost 2 bases. The CDR3 consists of 14 residues. Germline lookup yields CDR1 SNHLY and CDR2 FYNNEI. CDR3: CASSPDRAQETQYF. The CDR3 DNA sequence: TGTGCCAGCAGTCCTGACAGGGCTCAAGAGACCCAGTACTTC.

The chain has TRBV19 and TRBJ1-4; the D gene is possibly TRBD1 (6 bases). The CDR3 is made up of 15 amino acids. The V gene's germline CDR1 is LNHDA and CDR2 SQIVND (reference sequence). V was clipped by 3 bases and J by 3 bases, with 11 bases between them. The CDR3 sequence is CASSMVGQPNEKLFF. As DNA, the CDR3 is TGTGCCAGTAGTATGGTCGGACAGCCTAATGAAAAACTGTTTTTT.

Here the CDR3 DNA reads TGTGCCAGCAGCTTGGGGGGTCGCGGGAGCGGTAGCTCCTACAATGAGCAGTTCTTC. Its protein product is CASSLGGRGSGSSYNEQFF. The V gene is TRBV5-4, the J gene TRBJ2-1, with TRBD2 matching over 7 bases. Germline V gives CDR1 SGHNT, CDR2 YYREEE (reference sequence). J was trimmed by 0 bases and V by 0 bases; bases with no gene match: 12. The CDR3 totals 19 residues.

This clone was counted once. Other DNA sequences within the sample encode an identical CDR3. The chain uses TRBV5-1 and TRBJ2-2; D not certain. CDR1 is SGHRS and CDR2 is YFSETQ in the germline V gene. This CDR3 contains 13 residues. V lost 2 bases to trimming and J lost 4 bases, with 6 bases between them. CDR3 amino acids: CASSLVPTGELFF. The CDR3 DNA sequence: TGCGCCAGCAGCTTAGTTCCCACCGGGGAGCTGTTTTTT.

V is TRBV5-1 and J is TRBJ2-7; 8 bases agree with TRBD2. This CDR3 has 16 residues. The germline CDR1 and CDR2 sequences are SGHRS and YFSETQ. J lost 6 bases, V lost 4 bases, and 15 bases had no gene match. CDR3 sequence reads: CASSREVGRAVPEQYF. The DNA for the CDR3 is TGCGCCAGCAGCCGGGAGGTCGGGAGGGCCGTTCCCGAGCAGTACTTC.

The rearrangement joins TRBV7-2 to TRBJ1-2, with 7 bases identical to TRBD1. The germline V gene encodes CDR1 SGHTA and CDR2 FQGNSA. The CDR3 runs 14 residues. V dropped 4 bases and J dropped 11; count of bases not matched to a gene: 13. CDR3 amino acids: CASSYRDSGRSYTF. The CDR3 DNA reads TGTGCCAGCAGCTATCGGGACAGCGGGAGGAGTTACACCTTC.

The V and J genes are TRBV2 and TRBJ2-6; no clear D. The CDR3 loop spans 15 amino acids. V dropped 6 bases and J dropped 1 base, with 10 bases sitting between them. Germline V CDR1 and CDR2: SNHLY, FYNNEI. In DNA, the CDR3 is TGTGCCAGCAGCGTTGTCGGATCTGGGGCCAACGTCCTGACTTTC. Protein product: CASSVVGSGANVLTF.

The chain joins TRBV2 to TRBJ1-1, with TRBD1 as a possible D gene (5 bases). This CDR3 is built from 12 residues. V was pared by 3 bases and J by 6 bases, with 8 bases between. Germline lookup yields CDR1 SNHLY and CDR2 FYNNEI. CDR3 DNA sequence: TGTGCCAGCAGTGATTCAGGGTCTGAAGCTTTCTTT. Its translation is CASSDSGSEAFF.

The gene calls are TRBV5-1 and TRBJ2-5; TRBD2 aligns across 8 bases. The CDR3 has 16 amino acids. The trim removed 0 bases at V and 2 bases at J, leaving 6 bases unmatched. CDR1 SGHRS and CDR2 YFSETQ come from the germline V gene. The CDR3 sequence is CASSLALGLGQETQYF. The DNA for the CDR3 is TGCGCCAGCAGCTTGGCCCTGGGACTAGGGCAAGAGACCCAGTACTTC.

The chain carries TRBV5-1 and TRBJ2-7; 7 bases are shared with TRBD1. The CDR3 spans 15 residues. Trimming removed 2 bases from V and 4 bases from J; junction bases left unmatched: 9. The germline V gene has CDR1 SGHRS and CDR2 YFSETQ. The CDR3 region has the DNA TGCGCCAGCAGCTTTGCTACGGGACAGCAATACGAGCAGTACTTC. Amino acid sequence: CASSFATGQQYEQYF.

CDR3 DNA: TGCGCCAGCAGCTTGGGAGGCAGCGGGAGCTTCAATGAGCAGTTCTTC. Translation: CASSLGGSGSFNEQFF. This chain uses TRBV5-1 with TRBJ2-1; 8 bases match TRBD2. This CDR3 is 16 amino acids long. The germline CDR1 and CDR2 sequences are SGHRS and YFSETQ. J lost 6 bases, V lost 0 bases, and 8 bases had no gene match.

This clone was observed once. V is TRBV28 and J is TRBJ2-7; perhaps TRBD1 as D (5 bases). CDR3 length equals 11 residues. V lost 7 bases and J lost 5, with 9 bases in between. Germline CDR1 MDHEN, CDR2 SYDVKM. The chain's CDR3 is CASKGINEQYF. The CDR3, as DNA: TGTGCCAGCAAGGGGATCAACGAGCAGTACTTC.

The CDR3 bases are TGTGCCACCGGGGGCAGCACCTACGAGCAGTACTTC. This gives the protein CATGGSTYEQYF. The chain couples TRBV19 to TRBJ2-7, with D perhaps being TRBD1 or TRBD2 (6 bases each). This CDR3 spans 12 amino acids. Germline assignment: CDR1 LNHDA and CDR2 SQIVND (reference sequence). V was shortened by 10 bases and J by 2 bases, with 12 bases between the two germline ends.

The chain uses TRBV6-6 and TRBJ2-7; 7 nucleotides match TRBD1. Per the germline V gene, CDR1 is MNHNY and CDR2 is SVGAGI (reference sequence). CDR3 length: 14 amino acids. V was clipped by 4 bases and J by 2 bases; unmatched bases: 5. The CDR3 is CASSSTGATYEQYF. The DNA for the CDR3 is TGTGCCAGCAGTTCCACAGGGGCCACCTACGAGCAGTACTTC.

In this sample, this clone turned up once. The V call is TRBV7-9, the J call TRBJ2-1, with 11 positions matching TRBD2. In germline, CDR1 is SEHNR, CDR2 FQNEAQ (reference sequence). The trim removed 7 bases at V and 5 bases at J, leaving 19 bases unmatched. The CDR3 extends over 19 amino acids. CDR3 nucleotides: TGTGCCAGCAACGAGCTTGCGAGGTTTAGTAGCGGGAGGGACAATGAGCAGTTCTTC. Encoded protein: CASNELARFSSGRDNEQFF.

This clone has only one observation. This sample includes further DNA sequences coding for the same CDR3. The V gene is TRBV5-1, the J gene TRBJ2-3; TRBD1 matches at 8 bases. J lost 4 bases, V lost 4 bases, and 5 bases had no gene match. CDR3 length: 14 residues. From germline, CDR1 is SGHRS and CDR2 YFSETQ. In DNA form, the CDR3 reads TGCGCCAGCAGCCCCGGACAGGGACCAGATACGCAGTATTTT. It encodes CASSPGQGPDTQYF.

The chain couples TRBV21-1 to TRBJ2-4; TRBD2 was called by the table and not checked on the DNA. TRBV21-1 is deemed a pseudogene. The CDR3 loop spans 13 amino acids. The CDR3 DNA reads TGTGCCAGCACCCTAGACCCCCAAAACATTCAGTACTTC. Translation gives CASTLDPQNIQYF.

The chain uses TRBV9 and TRBJ2-7; D remains unclear. V lost 1 base and J 2 bases, leaving 13 bases between the germline ends. CDR1 SGDLS and CDR2 YYNGEE come from the germline V gene. This CDR3 contains 15 residues. The CDR3 region has the DNA TGTGCCAGCAGCGTACAAACTAAGCCTACCTACGAGCAGTACTTC. Translated: CASSVQTKPTYEQYF.